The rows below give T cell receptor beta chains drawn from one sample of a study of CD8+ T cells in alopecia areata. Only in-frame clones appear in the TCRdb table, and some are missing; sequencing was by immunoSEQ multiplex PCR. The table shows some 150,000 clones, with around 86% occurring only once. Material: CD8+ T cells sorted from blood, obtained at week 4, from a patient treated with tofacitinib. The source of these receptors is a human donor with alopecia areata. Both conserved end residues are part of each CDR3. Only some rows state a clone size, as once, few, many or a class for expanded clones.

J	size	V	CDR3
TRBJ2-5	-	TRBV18	CASSPRWGRMGQETQYF
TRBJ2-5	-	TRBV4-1	CASSLRGQGDGETQYF
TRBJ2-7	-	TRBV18	CASSRLAVPYEQYF
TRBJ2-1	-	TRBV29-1	CSVEDGGRVSSYNEQFF
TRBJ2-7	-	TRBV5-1	CASSLGTGPYEQYF
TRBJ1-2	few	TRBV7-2	CASEDRNTNYGYTF
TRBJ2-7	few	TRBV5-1	CASSWTSGGNEQYF
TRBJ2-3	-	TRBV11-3	CASSPGSDTQYF
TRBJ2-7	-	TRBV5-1	CASSPGTNEQYF
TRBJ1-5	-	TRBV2	CASSNPLTGDQPQHF
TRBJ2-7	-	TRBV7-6	CASSFGGGQSPYEQYF
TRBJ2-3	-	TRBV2	CASIGTESTDTQYF
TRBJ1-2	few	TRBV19	CATSSSGSGVRYGYTF
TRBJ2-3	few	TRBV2	CAKQEPVFLAGLWGNTDTQYF
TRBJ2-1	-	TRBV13	CASSLTSGRYNEQFF
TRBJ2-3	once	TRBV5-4	CASSGLTGAGTDTQYF
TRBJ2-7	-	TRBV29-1	CSVLGLGPYEQYF
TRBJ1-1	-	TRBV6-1	CASRASGSEAFF
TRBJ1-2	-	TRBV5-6	CASSLFYRNYGYTF
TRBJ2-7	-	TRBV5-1	CASSPGPTYEQYF
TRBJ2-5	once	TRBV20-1	CSAGYETQYF
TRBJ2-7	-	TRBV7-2	CASSGGTGVGEQYF
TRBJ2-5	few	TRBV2	CASSDLGGPQETQYF
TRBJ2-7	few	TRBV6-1	CASSEALGRTYEQYF
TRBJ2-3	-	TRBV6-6	CASSYSGSTDTQYF
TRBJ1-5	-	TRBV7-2	CASSLGGGWGNQPQHF
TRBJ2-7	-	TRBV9	CASSVNPGSSYEQYF
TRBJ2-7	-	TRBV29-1	CSVHDPQGWEQYF
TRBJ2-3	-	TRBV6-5	CASSYSSGSADTQYF
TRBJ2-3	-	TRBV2	CASSELSTDTQYF
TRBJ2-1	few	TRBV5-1	CASSWPIGAESSYNEQFF
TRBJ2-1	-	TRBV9	CASSDNEQFF
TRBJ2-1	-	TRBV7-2	CASSFFPEQFF
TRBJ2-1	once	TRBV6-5	CASSPDRVLDNEQFF
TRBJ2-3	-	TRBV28	CASSPNTDTQYF
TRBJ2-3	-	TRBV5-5	CASSLTAATDTQYF
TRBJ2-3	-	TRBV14	CASSQAPYQVSGARNTDTQYF
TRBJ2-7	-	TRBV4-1	CASSLSGTGAGEQYF
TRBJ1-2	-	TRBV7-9	CASSHRQSYGYTF
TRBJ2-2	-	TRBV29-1	CSVGGIGDTGELFF
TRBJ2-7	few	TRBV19	CASISPGGYEQYF
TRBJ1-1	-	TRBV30	CAWRRDRIMNTEAFF
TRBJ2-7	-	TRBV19	CASSSGTGYYEQYF